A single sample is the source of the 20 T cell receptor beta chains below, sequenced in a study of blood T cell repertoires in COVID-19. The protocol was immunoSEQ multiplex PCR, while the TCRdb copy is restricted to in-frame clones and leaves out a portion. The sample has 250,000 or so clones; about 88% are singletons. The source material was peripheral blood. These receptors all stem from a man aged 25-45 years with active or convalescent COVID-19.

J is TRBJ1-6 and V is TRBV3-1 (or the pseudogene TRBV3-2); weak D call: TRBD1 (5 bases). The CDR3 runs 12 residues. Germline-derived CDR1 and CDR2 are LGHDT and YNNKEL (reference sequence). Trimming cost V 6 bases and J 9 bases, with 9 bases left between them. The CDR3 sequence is CASRTQGSPLHF. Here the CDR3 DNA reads TGTGCCAGCAGGACTCAGGGTTCACCCCTCCACTTT.

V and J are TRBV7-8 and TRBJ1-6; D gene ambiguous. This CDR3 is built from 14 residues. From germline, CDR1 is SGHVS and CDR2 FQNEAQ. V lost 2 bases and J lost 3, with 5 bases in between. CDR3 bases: TGTGCCAGCAGCTTACGGAGCTATAATTCACCCCTCCACTTT. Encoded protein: CASSLRSYNSPLHF.

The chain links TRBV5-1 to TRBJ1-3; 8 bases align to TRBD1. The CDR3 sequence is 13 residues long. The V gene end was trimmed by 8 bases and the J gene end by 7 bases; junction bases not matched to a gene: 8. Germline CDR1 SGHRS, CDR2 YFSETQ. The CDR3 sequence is CASPDRGRNTIYF. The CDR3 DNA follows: TGCGCCAGTCCCGACAGGGGTAGGAACACCATATATTTT.

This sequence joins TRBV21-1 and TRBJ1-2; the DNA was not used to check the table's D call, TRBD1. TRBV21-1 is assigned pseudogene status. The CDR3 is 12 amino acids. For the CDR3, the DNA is TGTGCCAACCCAGGGGTGGGCTATGGCTACACCTTC. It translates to CANPGVGYGYTF.

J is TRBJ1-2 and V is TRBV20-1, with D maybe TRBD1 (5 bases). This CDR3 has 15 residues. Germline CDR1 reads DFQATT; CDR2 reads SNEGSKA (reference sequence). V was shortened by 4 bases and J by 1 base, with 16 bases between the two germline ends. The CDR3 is CSANELKGFNYGYTF. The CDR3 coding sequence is TGCAGTGCTAATGAACTCAAGGGGTTTAACTATGGCTACACCTTC.

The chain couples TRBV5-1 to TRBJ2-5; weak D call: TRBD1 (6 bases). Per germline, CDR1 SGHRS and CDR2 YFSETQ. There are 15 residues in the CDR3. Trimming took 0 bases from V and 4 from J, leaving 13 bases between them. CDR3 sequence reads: CASSLEGQGGETQYF. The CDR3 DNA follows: TGCGCCAGCAGCTTGGAGGGTCAAGGGGGAGAGACCCAGTACTTC. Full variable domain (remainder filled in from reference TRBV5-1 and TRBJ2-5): KAGVTQTPRYLIKTRGQQVTLSCSPISGHRSVSWYQQTPGQGLQFLFEYFSETQRNKGNFPGRFSGRQFSNSRSEMNVSTLELGDSALYLCASSLEGQGGETQYFGPGTRLLVL.

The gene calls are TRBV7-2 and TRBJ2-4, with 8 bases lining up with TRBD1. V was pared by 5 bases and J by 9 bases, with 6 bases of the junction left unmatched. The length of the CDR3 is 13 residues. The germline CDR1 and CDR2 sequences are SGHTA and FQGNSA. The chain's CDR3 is CASSEGQGGIQYF. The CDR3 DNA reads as TGTGCCAGCAGCGAAGGACAGGGAGGCATTCAGTACTTC.

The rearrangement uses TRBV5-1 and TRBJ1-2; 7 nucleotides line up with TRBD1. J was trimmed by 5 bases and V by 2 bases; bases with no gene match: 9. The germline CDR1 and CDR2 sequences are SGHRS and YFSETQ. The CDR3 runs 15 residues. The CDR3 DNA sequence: TGCGCCAGCAGCTTAAACACAGGGGAGACTTATGGCTACACCTTC. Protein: CASSLNTGETYGYTF.

CDR3 nucleotide sequence: TGTGCCAGCAGCCAAGGGACAGGAGCGAACACCGGGGAGCTGTTTTTT. Translated: CASSQGTGANTGELFF. The chain carries TRBV3-1 (or the pseudogene TRBV3-2) and TRBJ2-2, with 7 bases that match TRBD1. Germline assignment: CDR1 LGHDT and CDR2 YNNKEL (reference sequence). The CDR3 totals 16 residues. Trimming removed 1 base from V and 0 bases from J; junction bases left unmatched: 2.

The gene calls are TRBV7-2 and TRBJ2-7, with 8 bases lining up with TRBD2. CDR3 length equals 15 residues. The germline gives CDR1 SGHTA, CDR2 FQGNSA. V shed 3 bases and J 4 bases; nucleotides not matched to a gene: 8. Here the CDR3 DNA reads TGTGCCAGCAGCTTCGGGACCGGGACTAGTTACGAGCAGTACTTC. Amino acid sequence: CASSFGTGTSYEQYF.

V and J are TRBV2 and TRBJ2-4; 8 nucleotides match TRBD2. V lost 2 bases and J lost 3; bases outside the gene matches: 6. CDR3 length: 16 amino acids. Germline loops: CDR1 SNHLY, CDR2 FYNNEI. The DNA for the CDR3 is TGTGCCAGCAGTGAATATGCGGGGGGTGGCAAAAACATTCAGTACTTC. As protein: CASSEYAGGGKNIQYF.

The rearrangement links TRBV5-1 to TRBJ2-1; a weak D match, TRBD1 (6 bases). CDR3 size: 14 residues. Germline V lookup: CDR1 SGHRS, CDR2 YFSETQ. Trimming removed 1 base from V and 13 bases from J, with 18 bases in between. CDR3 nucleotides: TGCGCCAGCAGCTTGTCAGGGGCAAGGGTCCCTCAGTTCTTC. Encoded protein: CASSLSGARVPQFF.

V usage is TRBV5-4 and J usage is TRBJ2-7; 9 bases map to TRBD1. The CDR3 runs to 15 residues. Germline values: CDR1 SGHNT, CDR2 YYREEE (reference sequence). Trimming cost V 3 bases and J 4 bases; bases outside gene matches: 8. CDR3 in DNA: TGTGCCAGCAGCTCAAGGACAGGGGAAAGATACGAGCAGTACTTC. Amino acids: CASSSRTGERYEQYF.

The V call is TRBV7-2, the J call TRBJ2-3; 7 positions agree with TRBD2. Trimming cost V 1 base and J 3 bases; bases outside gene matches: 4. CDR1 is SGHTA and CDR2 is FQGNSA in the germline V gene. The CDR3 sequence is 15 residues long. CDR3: CASSLDRGVTDTQYF. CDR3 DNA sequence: TGTGCCAGCAGCTTAGATCGGGGGGTAACAGATACGCAGTATTTT.

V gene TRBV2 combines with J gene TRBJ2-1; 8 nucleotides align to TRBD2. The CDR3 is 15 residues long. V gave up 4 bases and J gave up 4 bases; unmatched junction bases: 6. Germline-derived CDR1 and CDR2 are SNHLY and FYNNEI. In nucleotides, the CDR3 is TGTGCCAGCAGTGTAAGCGGGGGCCGTTACAATGAGCAGTTCTTC. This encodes CASSVSGGRYNEQFF.

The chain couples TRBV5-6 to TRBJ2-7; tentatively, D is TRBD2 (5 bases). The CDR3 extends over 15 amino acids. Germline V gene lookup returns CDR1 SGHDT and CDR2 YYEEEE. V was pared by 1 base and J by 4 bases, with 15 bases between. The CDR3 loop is CASSLLRAKAYEQYF. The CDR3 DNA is TGTGCCAGCAGCTTGTTGAGGGCGAAGGCTTACGAGCAGTACTTC.

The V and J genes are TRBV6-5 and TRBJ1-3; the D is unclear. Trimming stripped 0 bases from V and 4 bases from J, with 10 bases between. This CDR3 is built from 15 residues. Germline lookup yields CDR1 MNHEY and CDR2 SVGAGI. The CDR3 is CASSYSVQTGNTIYF. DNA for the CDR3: TGTGCCAGCAGTTACTCGGTACAGACAGGAAACACCATATATTTT.

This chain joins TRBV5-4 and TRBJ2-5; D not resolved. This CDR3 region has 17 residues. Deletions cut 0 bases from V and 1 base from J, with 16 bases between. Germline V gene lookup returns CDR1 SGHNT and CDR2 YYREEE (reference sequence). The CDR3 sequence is CASSLEMLVSGQETQYF. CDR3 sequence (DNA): TGTGCCAGCAGCTTGGAGATGCTAGTCTCCGGCCAAGAGACCCAGTACTTC.

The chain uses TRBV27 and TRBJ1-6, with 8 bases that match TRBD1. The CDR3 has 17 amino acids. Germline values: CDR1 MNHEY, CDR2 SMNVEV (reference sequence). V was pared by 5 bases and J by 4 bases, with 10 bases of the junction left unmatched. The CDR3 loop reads CASSPQRTGKYNSPLHF. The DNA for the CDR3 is TGTGCCAGCAGTCCACAGCGGACAGGGAAATATAATTCACCCCTCCACTTT.

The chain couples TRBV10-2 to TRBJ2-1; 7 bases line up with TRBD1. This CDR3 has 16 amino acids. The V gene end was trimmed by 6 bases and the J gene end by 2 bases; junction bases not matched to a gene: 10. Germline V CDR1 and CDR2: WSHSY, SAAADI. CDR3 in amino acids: CASRSRDSLTYNEQFF. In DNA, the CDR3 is TGCGCCAGCAGGAGTAGGGACAGTCTGACCTACAATGAGCAGTTCTTC.